The 8 T cell receptor beta chains in this list originate from one sample, sequenced in a study of PD-L1 blockade in urothelial cancer. The data were produced by immunoSEQ multiplex PCR, yet TCRdb's version contains in-frame clones alone and is incomplete. The sample has more than 40,000 clones; around four fifths are singletons. Regarding time point: peripheral blood 6 weeks after treatment start. Material: PBMCs, obtained around atezolizumab (anti-PD-L1) treatment. The receptor source for this set is a man between 60 and 70 years old with urothelial cancer.

The chain links TRBV7-6 to TRBJ2-2; 7 bases map to TRBD1. The germline CDR1 and CDR2 sequences are SGHVS and FNYEAQ. V was pared by 3 bases and J by 1 base, with 11 bases of the junction left unmatched. The CDR3 sequence is 18 residues long. CDR3 protein: CASSFFSGDSGNTGELFF. The CDR3, as DNA: TGTGCCAGCAGCTTTTTTAGTGGGGACAGTGGGAACACCGGGGAGCTGTTTTTT.

The V gene is TRBV7-6, the J gene TRBJ1-1; D might be TRBD1 (6 bases). Per the germline V gene, CDR1 is SGHVS and CDR2 is FNYEAQ. This CDR3 region has 17 residues. V lost 2 bases to trimming and J lost 0 bases, with 16 bases between them. The CDR3 loop reads CASSLKTAGAMNTEAFF. The CDR3 bases are TGTGCCAGCAGCTTAAAAACGGCAGGGGCTATGAACACTGAAGCTTTCTTT.

This clone was counted a few times. V gene TRBV6-1 combines with J gene TRBJ2-1, with 7 positions matching TRBD1. CDR1 is MNHNS and CDR2 is SASEGT in the germline V gene. The CDR3 covers 15 residues. J gave up 8 bases and V 6 bases, and 13 bases lay outside the gene matches. CDR3: CASRKGQLPSDEQFF. The CDR3 DNA is TGTGCCAGCAGAAAGGGACAGCTACCCTCAGATGAGCAGTTCTTC.

The chain couples TRBV30 to TRBJ2-1; 9 nucleotides align to TRBD1. V was pared by 3 bases and J by 8 bases, with 11 bases of the junction left unmatched. The length of the CDR3 is 15 residues. CDR1 is GTSNPN, CDR2 SVGIG, per germline (reference sequence). CDR3 in DNA: TGTGCCTGGAGAAACTTGGACAGGGGTAGCGATGAGCAGTTCTTC. This sequence encodes CAWRNLDRGSDEQFF.

This chain uses TRBV2 with TRBJ2-5, with a possible D match to TRBD2 (5 bases). This CDR3 has 15 residues. V was clipped by 7 bases and J by 5 bases, with 20 bases between them. Germline V lookup: CDR1 SNHLY, CDR2 FYNNEI. The CDR3 is CASNPRGLIRETQYF. CDR3 sequence (DNA): TGTGCCAGCAATCCCCGGGGTCTAATACGGGAGACCCAGTACTTC. The full variable domain, rest sourced from reference TRBV2 and TRBJ2-5, is EPEVTQTPSHQVTQMGQEVILRCVPISNHLYFYWYRQILGQKVEFLVSFYNNEISEKSEIFDDQFSVERPDGSNFTLKIRSTKLEDSAMYFCASNPRGLIRETQYFGPGTRLLVL.

This chain uses TRBV19 with TRBJ2-2, with no clear D. Germline CDR1 LNHDA, CDR2 SQIVND (reference sequence). Trimming removed 6 bases from V and 4 bases from J, with 12 bases in between. The CDR3 contains 14 residues. CDR3 in DNA: TGTGCCAGTAGCCCCGGCCGGAGCACCGGGGAGCTGTTTTTT. Translated: CASSPGRSTGELFF.

This chain links TRBV29-1 with TRBJ2-3, with 10 nucleotides matching TRBD1. Unmatched junction bases numbered 8, after V lost 6 bases and J lost 5 bases. The CDR3 covers 14 residues. CDR1 is SQVTM and CDR2 is ANQGSEA in the germline V gene. The DNA of the CDR3 is TGCAGCGTACAGGACAGGGGGATTCTAGATACGCAGTATTTT. It translates to CSVQDRGILDTQYF.

This clone showed up just a few times. The rearrangement uses TRBV7-2 and TRBJ2-2; maybe TRBD1 (6 bases). The V gene lost 5 bases and the J gene lost 6 bases, with 10 bases spanning the gap. The CDR3 consists of 13 residues. Germline V gene sequence: CDR1 SGHTA, CDR2 FQGNSA. The CDR3 is CASSIQGPGELFF. The CDR3 nucleotides are TGTGCCAGCAGCATACAGGGTCCCGGGGAGCTGTTTTTT.